The 5 T cell receptor beta chains below were found in one sample sequenced in a study of cytomegalovirus exposure and HLA in healthy donors. PCR used 60 Vbeta primers and 13 Jbeta primers. The assay was immunoSEQ multiplex PCR, and TCRdb's table has in-frame clones only and misses some. This sample has under 200,000 clones; approximately 82% occur once, and the top ten carry around 4.7%. The sequenced sample was PBMCs. The receptors were gathered from a male donor in good health and CMV-seronegative.

DNA for the CDR3: TGTGCCAGCAGCGTAGGGGCCGGGACTGGGGTCTATGGCTACACCTTC. Translation gives CASSVGAGTGVYGYTF. The gene calls are TRBV9 and TRBJ1-2, with D perhaps TRBD1 (5 bases). Germline V CDR1 and CDR2: SGDLS, YYNGEE. V lost 0 bases, J lost 4 bases, and 16 bases lay in between. This CDR3 contains 16 residues. Based on the CDR3 plus reference TRBV9 and TRBJ1-2, the full variable domain is DSGVTQTPKHLITATGQRVTLRCSPRSGDLSVYWYQQSLDQGLQFLIQYYNGEERAKGNILERFSAQQFPDLHSELNLSSLELGDSALYFCASSVGAGTGVYGYTFGSGTRLTVV.

The chain uses TRBV27 and TRBJ2-3; D call uncertain. Germline lookup yields CDR1 MNHEY and CDR2 SMNVEV (reference sequence). The CDR3 spans 12 residues. V was trimmed by 6 bases and J by 4 bases, leaving 8 bases between them. CDR3 amino acids: CASSYLADTQYF. The CDR3 nucleotides are TGTGCCAGCAGCTATCTAGCAGATACGCAGTATTTT.

In this sample, this clone turned up a few times. The chain is built from TRBV6-5 and TRBJ2-7; 9 bases are a match to TRBD2. Per germline, CDR1 MNHEY and CDR2 SVGAGI. V shed 2 bases and J 4 bases; nucleotides not matched to a gene: 3. The CDR3 sequence is 14 residues long. The CDR3 nucleotides are TGTGCCAGCAGTTACGGCGGGGGGGAGTACGAGCAGTACTTC. It translates to CASSYGGGEYEQYF.

This clone was picked up one time. The genes are TRBV2 and TRBJ2-3; D is undetermined. Trimming stripped 5 bases from V and 2 bases from J, with 5 bases between. CDR1 and CDR2 from the germline V gene are SNHLY and FYNNEI. This CDR3 comprises 12 residues. CDR3 region: CASSPYTDTQYF. CDR3 sequence (DNA): TGTGCCAGCAGTCCTTACACAGATACGCAGTATTTT.

V gene TRBV29-1 combines with J gene TRBJ1-2, with 12 bases aligning to TRBD1. This CDR3 spans 13 amino acids. V shed 4 bases, J shed 8 bases, and the junction held 5 bases outside the gene matches. Germline-derived CDR1 and CDR2 are SQVTM and ANQGSEA. The DNA for the CDR3 is TGCAGCGTTGTAGGGACAGGGGGCGGGGGCTACACCTTC. Translated: CSVVGTGGGGYTF.